This TCR beta chain emerged from a study of shared clonotypes between healthy human individuals. General study points: Sequencing depth was a factor that was expected to affect clonotype sharing among donors. The generation probabilities recorded for non-shared clonotypes fell below those of clonotypes shared by all four donors.

This CDR3 region has 15 residues. The germline V gene encodes CDR1 SGHTA and CDR2 FQGNSA. Trimming removed 1 base at V and 4 bases at J, with 12 bases between. Profiling relied on immunoSEQ multiplex PCR, and the TCRdb table lists in-frame clones only, not all of them. The table lists some 1,100,000 clones, approximately 78% of them singletons. About this clone itself: Its antigen is unknown.

The sample comprised memory CD4+ T cells from PBMCs. Subset: CD45RA-negative fraction. The receptor was isolated from a man younger than 35 in good health. Some clones in this sample may be carry-over from other donors' samples. V usage is TRBV7-2 and J usage is TRBJ2-3; a weak D match, TRBD2 (6 bases). CDR3 loop: CASSLVGSLSDTQYF. The CDR3 DNA reads TGTGCCAGCAGCTTAGTCGGGAGTCTTTCAGATACGCAGTATTTT.